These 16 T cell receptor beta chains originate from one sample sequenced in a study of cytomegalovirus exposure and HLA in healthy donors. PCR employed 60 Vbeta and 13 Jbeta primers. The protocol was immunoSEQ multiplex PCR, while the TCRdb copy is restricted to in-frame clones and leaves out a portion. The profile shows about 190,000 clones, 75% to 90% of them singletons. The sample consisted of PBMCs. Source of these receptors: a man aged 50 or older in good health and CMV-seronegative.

CDR3: CASSQTPGVDSPLHF. In nucleotides, the CDR3 is TGTGCCAGCAGCCAGACCCCAGGGGTTGATTCACCCCTCCACTTT. The chain carries TRBV5-5 and TRBJ1-6, with a weak D call TRBD1 (6 bases). Trimming pared 4 bases from V and 8 bases from J, leaving 16 bases between. CDR3 size: 15 residues. Germline loops: CDR1 SGHKS, CDR2 YYEKEE (reference sequence).

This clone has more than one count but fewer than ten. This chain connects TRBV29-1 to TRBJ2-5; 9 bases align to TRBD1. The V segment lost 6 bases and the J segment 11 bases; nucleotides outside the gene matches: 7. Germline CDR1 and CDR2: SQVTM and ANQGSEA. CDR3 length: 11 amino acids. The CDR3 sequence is CSVGTGLEQYF. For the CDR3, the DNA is TGCAGCGTGGGGACAGGGCTTGAGCAGTACTTC. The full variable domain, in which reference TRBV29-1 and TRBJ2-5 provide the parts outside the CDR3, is SAVISQKPSRDICQRGTSLTIQCQVDSQVTMMFWYRQQPGQSLTLIATANQGSEATYESGFVIDKFPISRPNLTFSTLTVSNMSPEDSSIYLCSVGTGLEQYFGPGTRLLVL.

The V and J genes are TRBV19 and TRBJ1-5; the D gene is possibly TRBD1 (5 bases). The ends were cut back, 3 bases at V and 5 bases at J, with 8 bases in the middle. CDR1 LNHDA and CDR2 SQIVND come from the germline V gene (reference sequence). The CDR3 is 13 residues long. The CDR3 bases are TGTGCCAGTAGTATTAGGGGCGATCAGCCCCAGCATTTT. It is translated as CASSIRGDQPQHF. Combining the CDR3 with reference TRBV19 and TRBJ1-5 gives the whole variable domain DGGITQSPKYLFRKEGQNVTLSCEQNLNHDAMYWYRQDPGQGLRLIYYSQIVNDFQKGDIAEGYSVSREKKESFPLTVTSAQKNPTAFYLCASSIRGDQPQHFGDGTRLSIL.

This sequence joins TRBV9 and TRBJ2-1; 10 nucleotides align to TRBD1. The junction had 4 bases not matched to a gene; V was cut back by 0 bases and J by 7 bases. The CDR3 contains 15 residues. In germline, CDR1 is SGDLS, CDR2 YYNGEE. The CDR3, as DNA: TGTGCCAGCAGCGTAGTGGGACAGGGGCGAAATGAGCAGTTCTTC. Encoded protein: CASSVVGQGRNEQFF.

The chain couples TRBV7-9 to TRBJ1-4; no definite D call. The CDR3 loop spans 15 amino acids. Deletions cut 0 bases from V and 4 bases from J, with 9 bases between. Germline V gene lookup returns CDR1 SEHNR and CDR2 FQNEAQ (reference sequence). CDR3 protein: CASSLAAGLNEKLFF. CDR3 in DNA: TGTGCCAGCAGCTTAGCAGCAGGACTTAATGAAAAACTGTTTTTT.

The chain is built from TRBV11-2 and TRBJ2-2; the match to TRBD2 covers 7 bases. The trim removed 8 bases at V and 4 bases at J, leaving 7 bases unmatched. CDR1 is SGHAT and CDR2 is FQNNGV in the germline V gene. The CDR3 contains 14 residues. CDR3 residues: CASREVPSTGELFF. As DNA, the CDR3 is TGTGCCAGCCGGGAGGTCCCCAGCACCGGGGAGCTGTTTTTT. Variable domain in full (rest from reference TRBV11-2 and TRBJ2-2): EAGVAQSPRYKIIEKRQSVAFWCNPISGHATLYWYQQILGQGPKLLIQFQNNGVVDDSQLPKDRFSAERLKGVDSTLKIQPAKLEDSAVYLCASREVPSTGELFFGEGSRLTVL.

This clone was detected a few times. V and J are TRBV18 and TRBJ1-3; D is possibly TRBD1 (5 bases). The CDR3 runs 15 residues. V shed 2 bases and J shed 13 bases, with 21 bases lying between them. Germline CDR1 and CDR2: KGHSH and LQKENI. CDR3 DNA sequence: TGTGCCAGCTCACCAGCAGGTGGAGGGGTATCGGCGATATATTTT. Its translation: CASSPAGGGVSAIYF. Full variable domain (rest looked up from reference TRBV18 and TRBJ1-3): NAGVMQNPRHLVRRRGQEARLRCSPMKGHSHVYWYRQLPEEGLKFMVYLQKENIIDESGMPKERFSAEFPKEGPSILRIQQVVRGDSAAYFCASSPAGGGVSAIYFGEGSWLTVV.

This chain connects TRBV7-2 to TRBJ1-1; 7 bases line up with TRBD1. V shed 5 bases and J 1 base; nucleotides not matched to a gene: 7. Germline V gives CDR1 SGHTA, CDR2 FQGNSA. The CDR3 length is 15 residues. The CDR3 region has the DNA TGTGCCAGCAGCCCTCGGCAGGGGGGGAACACTGAAGCTTTCTTT. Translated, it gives CASSPRQGGNTEAFF.

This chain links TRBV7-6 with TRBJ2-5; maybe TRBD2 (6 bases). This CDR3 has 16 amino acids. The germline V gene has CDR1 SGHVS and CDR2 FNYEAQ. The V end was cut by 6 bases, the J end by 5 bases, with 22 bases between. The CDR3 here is CASRDPWSLRGETQYF. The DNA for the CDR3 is TGTGCCAGCAGAGACCCTTGGTCCCTCCGGGGGGAGACCCAGTACTTC.

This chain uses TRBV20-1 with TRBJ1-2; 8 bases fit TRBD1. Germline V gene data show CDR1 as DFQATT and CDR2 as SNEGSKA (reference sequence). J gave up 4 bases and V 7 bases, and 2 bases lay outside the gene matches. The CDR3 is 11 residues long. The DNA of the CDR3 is TGCAGTGTCCAGGGGGCCTATGGCTACACCTTC. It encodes CSVQGAYGYTF.

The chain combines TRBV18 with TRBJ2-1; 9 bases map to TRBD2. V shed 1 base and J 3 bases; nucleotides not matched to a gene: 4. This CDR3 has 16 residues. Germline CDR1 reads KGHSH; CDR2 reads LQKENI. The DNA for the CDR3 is TGTGCCAGCTCACCACGGCGGGAGGGGGGCTACAATGAGCAGTTCTTC. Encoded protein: CASSPRREGGYNEQFF.

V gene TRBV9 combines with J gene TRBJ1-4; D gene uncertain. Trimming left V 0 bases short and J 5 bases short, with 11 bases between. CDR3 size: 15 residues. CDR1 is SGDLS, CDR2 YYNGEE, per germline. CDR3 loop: CASSVGGVTNEKLFF. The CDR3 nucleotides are TGTGCCAGCAGCGTAGGCGGGGTAACAAATGAAAAACTGTTTTTT.

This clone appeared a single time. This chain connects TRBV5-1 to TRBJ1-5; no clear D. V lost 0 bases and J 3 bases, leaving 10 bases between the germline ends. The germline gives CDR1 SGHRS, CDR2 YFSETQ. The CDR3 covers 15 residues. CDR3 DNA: TGCGCCAGCAGCTTGGAACGGGAAGACAATCAGCCCCAGCATTTT. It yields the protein CASSLEREDNQPQHF.

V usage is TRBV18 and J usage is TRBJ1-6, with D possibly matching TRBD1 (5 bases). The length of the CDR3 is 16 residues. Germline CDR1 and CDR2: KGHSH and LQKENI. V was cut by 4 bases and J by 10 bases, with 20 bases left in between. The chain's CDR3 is CASSQGRSDNGSPLHF. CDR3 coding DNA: TGTGCCAGCTCACAGGGAAGGTCGGACAATGGATCACCCCTCCACTTT.

CDR3 sequence reads: CASQVGPSGHYEQYF. The CDR3 nucleotides are TGTGCCAGCCAGGTAGGGCCTAGCGGCCACTACGAGCAGTACTTC. This chain uses TRBV6-5 with TRBJ2-7; 7 nucleotides agree with TRBD2. The CDR3 contains 15 residues. CDR1 and CDR2 from the germline V gene are MNHEY and SVGAGI. V lost 8 bases to trimming and J lost 3 bases; unmatched junction nucleotides: 13.

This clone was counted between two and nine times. The CDR3 DNA is TGTGCCAGCAGTTTGAGCACTGAAGCTTTCTTT. As protein: CASSLSTEAFF. The V gene is TRBV28, the J gene TRBJ1-1; D uncertain. The CDR3 runs 11 residues. Trimming removed 3 bases from V and 4 bases from J, with 3 bases in between. Germline V CDR1 and CDR2: MDHEN, SYDVKM.